These T cell receptor beta chains were read from a single sample in a study of blood T cell repertoires in COVID-19. The repertoire was sequenced with immunoSEQ multiplex PCR; TCRdb's copy has only in-frame clones and lacks some. The data show 80,000 to 95,000 clones, with approximately 88% seen just once and around 6.6% held by the top ten. Specimen: peripheral blood. The receptor set was obtained from a man between 70 and 80 years old with acute or convalescent COVID-19. Each CDR3 is given with its conserved first and last residue. Each record gives: D gene, J gene, clone size, V gene, CDR3 protein, CDR3 DNA. The D gene is left open where the match is weak. Only part of the rows carry a size: once, few, many, or a class if the clone is expanded.

D: .; J: TRBJ1-5; size: .; V: TRBV2; CDR3: CASSEARVSNQPQHF; DNA: TGTGCCAGCAGTGAAGCCAGGGTTAGCAATCAGCCCCAGCATTTT
D: TRBD1; J: TRBJ1-6; size: .; V: TRBV6-2/TRBV6-3; CDR3: CASSPAGQGFSPLHF; DNA: TGTGCCAGCAGCCCGGCGGGACAGGGTTTTTCACCCCTCCACTTT
D: .; J: TRBJ1-3; size: .; V: TRBV5-1; CDR3: CASSTTGSGGNTIYF; DNA: TGCGCCAGCAGCACAACCGGCTCAGGAGGAAACACCATATATTTT
D: TRBD1; J: TRBJ2-1; size: .; V: TRBV19; CDR3: CASSRTRKDRGGNEQFF; DNA: TGTGCCAGTAGTCGTACGCGCAAAGACAGGGGAGGAAATGAGCAGTTCTTC
D: .; J: TRBJ2-6; size: .; V: TRBV20-1; CDR3: CSASRGALSGANVLTF; DNA: TGCAGTGCTAGTAGGGGCGCTCTCTCTGGGGCCAACGTCCTGACTTTC
D: .; J: TRBJ1-5; size: .; V: TRBV7-9; CDR3: CASSYTGSHQPQHF; DNA: TGTGCCAGCAGCTACACAGGGAGTCATCAGCCCCAGCATTTT
D: .; J: TRBJ1-1; size: .; V: TRBV7-2; CDR3: CASSLARQGRAFF; DNA: TGTGCCAGCAGCTTAGCAAGGCAGGGAAGGGCTTTCTTT
D: .; J: TRBJ2-4; size: .; V: TRBV7-9; CDR3: CASSPPISSLTKNIQYF; DNA: TGTGCCAGCAGCCCCCCCATAAGCTCGTTGACCAAAAACATTCAGTACTTC
D: TRBD2; J: TRBJ2-7; size: .; V: TRBV6-6; CDR3: CASSYQGTSYEQYF; DNA: TGTGCCAGCAGTTACCAAGGGACTAGCTACGAGCAGTACTTC
D: .; J: TRBJ2-1; size: .; V: TRBV6-2/TRBV6-3; CDR3: CASSYRSLRGSSYNEQFF; DNA: TGTGCCAGCAGTTACCGGTCTCTGAGGGGGAGCTCCTACAATGAGCAGTTCTTC
D: TRBD2; J: TRBJ2-1; size: .; V: TRBV9; CDR3: CASSVVGGRNNEQFF; DNA: TGTGCCAGCAGCGTAGTAGGCGGGAGAAACAATGAGCAGTTCTTC
D: TRBD1; J: TRBJ1-4; size: .; V: TRBV7-9; CDR3: CASSLGQGGLGEKLFF; DNA: TGTGCCAGCAGCCTAGGACAGGGCGGATTGGGTGAAAAACTGTTTTTT
D: .; J: TRBJ1-1; size: .; V: TRBV21-1; CDR3: CASSSHRDRNANTEAFF; DNA: TGTGCCAGCAGCAGTCACCGGGACAGAAATGCGAACACTGAAGCTTTCTTT
D: .; J: TRBJ2-7; size: .; V: TRBV11-3; CDR3: CASSLGEDTKQYF; DNA: TGTGCCAGCAGCTTAGGAGAGGACACCAAGCAGTACTTC
D: TRBD1; J: TRBJ2-5; size: .; V: TRBV7-3; CDR3: CASSLRGTAQETQYF; DNA: TGTGCCAGCAGCTTAAGGGGGACAGCTCAAGAGACCCAGTACTTC
D: .; J: TRBJ1-4; size: .; V: TRBV28; CDR3: CASSLGGLGDEKLFF; DNA: TGTGCCAGCAGTCTGGGGGGTCTGGGGGATGAAAAACTGTTTTTT
D: .; J: TRBJ1-2; size: few; V: TRBV19; CDR3: CASSPRGQGYGYTF; DNA: TGTGCCAGTAGTCCCCGGGGCCAGGGGTATGGCTACACCTTC
D: TRBD1; J: TRBJ1-2; size: once; V: TRBV3-1/TRBV3-2; CDR3: CASSPEPGQQIGYTF; DNA: TGTGCCAGCAGCCCCGAACCGGGACAGCAAATTGGCTACACCTTC
D: .; J: TRBJ2-2; size: .; V: TRBV5-1; CDR3: CASSLGLGSIRELFF; DNA: TGCGCCAGCAGCTTGGGACTTGGGAGTATCAGGGAGCTGTTTTTT
D: .; J: TRBJ2-3; size: .; V: TRBV4-3; CDR3: CASSQETEVQYF; DNA: TGCGCCAGCAGCCAAGAGACGGAGGTGCAGTATTTT
D: .; J: TRBJ1-2; size: .; V: TRBV18; CDR3: CASSPSDRKDYGYTF; DNA: TGTGCCAGCTCACCCTCTGACAGGAAGGACTATGGCTACACCTTC
D: TRBD1; J: TRBJ2-1; size: .; V: TRBV28; CDR3: CASRAPGQPYNEQFF; DNA: TGTGCCAGCAGGGCCCCGGGACAGCCCTACAATGAGCAGTTCTTC
D: TRBD2; J: TRBJ2-3; size: once; V: TRBV7-2; CDR3: CASSPGTRYTDTQYF; DNA: TGTGCCAGCAGCCCCGGGACTAGATACACAGATACGCAGTATTTT
D: TRBD1; J: TRBJ1-3; size: .; V: TRBV9; CDR3: CASSSGGGNTIYF; DNA: TGTGCCAGCAGCTCAGGGGGCGGAAACACCATATATTTT
D: .; J: TRBJ1-2; size: .; V: TRBV5-4; CDR3: CASSLALEGNYGYTF; DNA: TGTGCCAGCAGCTTGGCCTTGGAGGGTAACTATGGCTACACCTTC
D: .; J: TRBJ1-2; size: once; V: TRBV20-1; CDR3: CSANTGYGYTF; DNA: TGCAGTGCTAATACAGGGTATGGCTACACCTTC
D: .; J: TRBJ1-1; size: few; V: TRBV15; CDR3: CATSYEANTEAFF; DNA: TGTGCCACCAGCTACGAAGCGAACACTGAAGCTTTCTTT
D: .; J: TRBJ1-2; size: .; V: TRBV28; CDR3: CASIPGGVFSGYTF; DNA: TGTGCCAGCATACCTGGGGGGGTTTTCTCTGGCTACACCTTC
D: .; J: TRBJ1-1; size: .; V: TRBV7-2; CDR3: CASSSYMNTEAFF; DNA: TGTGCCAGCAGCTCGTACATGAACACTGAAGCTTTCTTT
D: .; J: TRBJ2-7; size: .; V: TRBV10-3; CDR3: CAIMAQQAYEQYF; DNA: TGTGCCATCATGGCACAGCAAGCCTACGAGCAGTACTTC
D: .; J: TRBJ1-1; size: .; V: TRBV5-4; CDR3: CASSLELENTEAFF; DNA: TGTGCCAGCAGCTTGGAACTAGAGAACACTGAAGCTTTCTTT
D: TRBD2; J: TRBJ2-7; size: .; V: TRBV6-2/TRBV6-3; CDR3: CASSYGLGGSYEQYF; DNA: TGTGCCAGCAGTTACGGACTAGGCGGGAGTTACGAGCAGTACTTC
D: .; J: TRBJ1-1; size: .; V: TRBV18; CDR3: CASSPPGRTEAFF; DNA: TGTGCCAGCTCACCCCCAGGGCGCACTGAAGCTTTCTTT
D: .; J: TRBJ1-5; size: .; V: TRBV30; CDR3: CAWRGRDSNQPQHF; DNA: TGTGCCTGGAGAGGACGGGATAGCAATCAGCCCCAGCATTTT
D: .; J: TRBJ2-1; size: once; V: TRBV10-3; CDR3: CAISERTGSTYNEQFF; DNA: TGTGCCATCAGTGAGCGAACAGGTTCTACCTACAATGAGCAGTTCTTC
D: .; J: TRBJ2-5; size: .; V: TRBV7-2; CDR3: CASSQGGRPREETQYF; DNA: TGTGCCAGCAGCCAAGGGGGTCGGCCCCGGGAAGAGACCCAGTACTTC
D: TRBD1; J: TRBJ2-7; size: .; V: TRBV12-3/TRBV12-4; CDR3: CASSSQGDEQYF; DNA: TGTGCCAGCAGCAGTCAGGGGGACGAGCAGTACTTC
D: TRBD1; J: TRBJ1-6; size: once; V: TRBV19; CDR3: CASSTGTGGFSYNSPLHF; DNA: TGTGCCAGTAGTACCGGGACAGGGGGGTTCTCCTATAATTCACCCCTCCACTTT
D: .; J: TRBJ2-4; size: .; V: TRBV27; CDR3: CASSLLPPGDIQYF; DNA: TGTGCCAGCAGTTTACTACCCCCGGGGGACATTCAGTACTTC
D: TRBD1; J: TRBJ1-1; size: .; V: TRBV9; CDR3: CASSEGTAEAFF; DNA: TGTGCCAGCAGCGAAGGGACAGCTGAAGCTTTCTTT
D: .; J: TRBJ2-3; size: .; V: TRBV2; CDR3: CASSLIDTQYF; DNA: TGTGCCAGCAGTCTTATAGATACGCAGTATTTT